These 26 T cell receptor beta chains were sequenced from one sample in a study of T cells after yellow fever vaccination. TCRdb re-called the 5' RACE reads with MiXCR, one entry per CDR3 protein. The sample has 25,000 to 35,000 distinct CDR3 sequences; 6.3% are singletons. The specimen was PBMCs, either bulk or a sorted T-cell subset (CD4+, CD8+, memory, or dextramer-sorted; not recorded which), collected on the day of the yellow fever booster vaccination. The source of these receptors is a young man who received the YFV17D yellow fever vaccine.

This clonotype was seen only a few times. In DNA form, the CDR3 reads TGTGCCAGCAGCCGCTCCCTAGGAGGCGCCGCAGGACTTCGGGATACGCAGTATTTT. Its translation: CASSRSLGGAAGLRDTQYF. The J gene is TRBJ2-3, the V gene TRBV11-2; TRBD2 might be the D (5 bases). CDR3 size: 19 residues. The germline V gene encodes CDR1 SGHAT and CDR2 FQNNGV. V was cut by 5 bases and J by 6 bases, with 30 bases left in between.

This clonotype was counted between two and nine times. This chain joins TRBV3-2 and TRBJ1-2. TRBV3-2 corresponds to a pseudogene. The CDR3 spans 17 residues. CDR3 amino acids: CATSQGLTVINPYGYTF. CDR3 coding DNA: TGTGCCACCTCCCAAGGTCTAACCGTCATTAACCCCTATGGCTACACCTTC.

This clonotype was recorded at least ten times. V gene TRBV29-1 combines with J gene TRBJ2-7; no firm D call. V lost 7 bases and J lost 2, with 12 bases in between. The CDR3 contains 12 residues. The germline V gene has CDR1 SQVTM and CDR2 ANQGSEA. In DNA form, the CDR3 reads TGCAGCGCCCTGGACGTAACCTACGAGCAGTACTTC. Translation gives CSALDVTYEQYF.

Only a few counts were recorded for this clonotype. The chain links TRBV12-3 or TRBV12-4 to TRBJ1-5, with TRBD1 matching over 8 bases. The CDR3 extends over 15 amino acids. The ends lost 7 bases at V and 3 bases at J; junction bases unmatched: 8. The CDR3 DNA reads TGTGCCAGCACTAGGGCAGGGGGCCTCAATCAGCCCCAGCATTTT. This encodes CASTRAGGLNQPQHF.

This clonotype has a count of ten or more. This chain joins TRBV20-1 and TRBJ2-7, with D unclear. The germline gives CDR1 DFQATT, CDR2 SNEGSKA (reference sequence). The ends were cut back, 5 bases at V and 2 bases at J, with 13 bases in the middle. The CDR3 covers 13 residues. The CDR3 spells CSAAGPNPYEQYF. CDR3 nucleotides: TGCAGTGCTGCCGGGCCAAACCCCTACGAGCAGTACTTC.

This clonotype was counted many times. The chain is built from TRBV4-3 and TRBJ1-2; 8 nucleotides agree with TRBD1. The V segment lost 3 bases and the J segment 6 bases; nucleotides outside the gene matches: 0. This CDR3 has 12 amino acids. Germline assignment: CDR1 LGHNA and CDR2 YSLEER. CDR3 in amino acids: CASSQTGDGYTF. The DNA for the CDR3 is TGCGCCAGCAGCCAGACAGGGGATGGCTACACCTTC.

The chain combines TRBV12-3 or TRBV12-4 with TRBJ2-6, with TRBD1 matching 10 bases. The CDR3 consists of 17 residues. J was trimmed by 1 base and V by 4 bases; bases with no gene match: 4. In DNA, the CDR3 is TGTGCCAGCAGTTCCGGGACAGGGGAATCTGGGGCCAACGTCCTGACTTTC. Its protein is CASSSGTGESGANVLTF.

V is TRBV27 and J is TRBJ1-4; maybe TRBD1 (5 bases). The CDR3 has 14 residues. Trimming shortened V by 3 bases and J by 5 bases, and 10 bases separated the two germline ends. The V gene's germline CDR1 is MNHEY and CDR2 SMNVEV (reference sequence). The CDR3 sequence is CASSFAGWNEKLFF. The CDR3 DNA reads TGTGCCAGCAGTTTCGCAGGGTGGAATGAAAAACTGTTTTTT. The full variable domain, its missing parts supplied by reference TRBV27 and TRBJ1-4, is EAQVTQNPRYLITVTGKKLTVTCSQNMNHEYMSWYRQDPGLGLRQIYYSMNVEVTDKGDVPEGYKVSRKEKRNFPLILESPSPNQTSLYFCASSFAGWNEKLFFGSGTQLSVL.

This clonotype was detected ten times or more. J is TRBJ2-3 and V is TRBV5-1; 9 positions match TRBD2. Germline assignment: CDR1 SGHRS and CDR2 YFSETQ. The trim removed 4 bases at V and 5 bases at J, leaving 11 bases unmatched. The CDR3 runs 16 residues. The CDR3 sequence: CASSRTGGRAQDTQYF. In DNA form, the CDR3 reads TGCGCCAGCAGCCGGACCGGCGGGAGGGCTCAAGATACGCAGTATTTT.

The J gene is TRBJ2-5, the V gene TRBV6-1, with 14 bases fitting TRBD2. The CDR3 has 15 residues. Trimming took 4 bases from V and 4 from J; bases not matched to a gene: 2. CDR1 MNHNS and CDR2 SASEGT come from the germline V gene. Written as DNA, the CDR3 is TGTGCCAGCAGTGGGACTAGCGGGAGGTCAGAGACCCAGTACTTC. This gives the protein CASSGTSGRSETQYF.

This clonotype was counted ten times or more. CDR3 DNA sequence: TGTGCCAGCAACTCCTTAACGGGGGGTTTGCCCAATGAGCAGTTCTTC. Amino acid sequence: CASNSLTGGLPNEQFF. The J gene is TRBJ2-1, the V gene TRBV2, with 7 bases that match TRBD2. CDR3 size: 16 residues. CDR1 SNHLY and CDR2 FYNNEI come from the germline V gene. Losses at the gene ends were 7 bases for V and 6 bases for J; bases not matched to a gene: 15.

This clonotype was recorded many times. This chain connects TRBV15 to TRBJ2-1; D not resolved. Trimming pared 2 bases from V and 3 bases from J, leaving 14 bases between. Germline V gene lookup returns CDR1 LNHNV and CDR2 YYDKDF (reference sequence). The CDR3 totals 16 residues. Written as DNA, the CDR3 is TGTGCCACCAGCAGACCGACGGTTCGCGACTACAATGAGCAGTTCTTC. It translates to CATSRPTVRDYNEQFF.

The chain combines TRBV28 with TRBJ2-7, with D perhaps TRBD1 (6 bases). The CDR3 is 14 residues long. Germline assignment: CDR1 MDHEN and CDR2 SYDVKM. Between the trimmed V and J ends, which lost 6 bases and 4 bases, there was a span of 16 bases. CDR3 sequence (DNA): TGTGCCAGCAGGGCCTTGGACAGCCTATACGAGCAGTACTTC. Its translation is CASRALDSLYEQYF.

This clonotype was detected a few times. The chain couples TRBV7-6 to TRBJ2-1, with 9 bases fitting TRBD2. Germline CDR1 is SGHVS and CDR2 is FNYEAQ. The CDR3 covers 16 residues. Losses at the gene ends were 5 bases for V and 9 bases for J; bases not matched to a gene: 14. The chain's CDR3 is CASSPAGTSPGGEQFF. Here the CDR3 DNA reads TGTGCCAGCAGCCCCGCGGGGACTAGCCCCGGGGGTGAGCAGTTCTTC.

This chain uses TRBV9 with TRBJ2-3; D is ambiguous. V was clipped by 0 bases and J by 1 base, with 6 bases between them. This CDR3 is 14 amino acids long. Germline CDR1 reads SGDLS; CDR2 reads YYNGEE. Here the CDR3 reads CASSVEGGTDTQYF. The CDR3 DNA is TGTGCCAGCAGCGTAGAAGGCGGCACAGATACGCAGTATTTT.

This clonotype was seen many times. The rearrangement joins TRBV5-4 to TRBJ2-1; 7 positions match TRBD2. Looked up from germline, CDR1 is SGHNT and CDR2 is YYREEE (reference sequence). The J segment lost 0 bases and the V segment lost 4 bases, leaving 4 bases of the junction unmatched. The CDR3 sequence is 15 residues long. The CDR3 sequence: CASSLERDSYNEQFF. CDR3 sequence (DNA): TGTGCCAGCAGCCTAGAGCGGGACTCCTACAATGAGCAGTTCTTC.

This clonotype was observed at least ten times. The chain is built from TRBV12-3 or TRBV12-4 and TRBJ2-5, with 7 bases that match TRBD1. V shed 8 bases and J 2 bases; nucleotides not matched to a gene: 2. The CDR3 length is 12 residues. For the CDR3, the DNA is TGTGCCAGCGGGACAGTTCAAGAGACCCAGTACTTC. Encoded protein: CASGTVQETQYF.

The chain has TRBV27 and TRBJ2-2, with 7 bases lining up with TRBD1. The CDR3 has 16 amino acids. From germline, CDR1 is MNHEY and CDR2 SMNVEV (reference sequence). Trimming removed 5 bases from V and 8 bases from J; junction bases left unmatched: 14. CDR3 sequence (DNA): TGTGCCAGCAGTCCCCGACAGGGAAACTTTCCGGGGGAGCTGTTTTTT. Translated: CASSPRQGNFPGELFF.

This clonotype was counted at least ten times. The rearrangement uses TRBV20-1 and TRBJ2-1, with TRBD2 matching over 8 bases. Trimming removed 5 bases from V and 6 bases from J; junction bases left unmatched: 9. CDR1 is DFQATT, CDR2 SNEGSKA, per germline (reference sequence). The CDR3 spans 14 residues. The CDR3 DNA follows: TGCAGTGCTGGTAGCGGGAAGGAGCGCAATGAGCAGTTCTTC. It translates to CSAGSGKERNEQFF.

CDR3: CAIKERDAYNEQFF. CDR3 nucleotide sequence: TGTGCCATCAAAGAGCGGGACGCCTACAATGAGCAGTTCTTC. The chain combines TRBV10-3 with TRBJ2-1; TRBD2 agrees at 7 bases. This CDR3 is built from 14 residues. The V segment lost 7 bases and the J segment 2 bases; nucleotides outside the gene matches: 5. Per germline, CDR1 ENHRY and CDR2 SYGVKD.

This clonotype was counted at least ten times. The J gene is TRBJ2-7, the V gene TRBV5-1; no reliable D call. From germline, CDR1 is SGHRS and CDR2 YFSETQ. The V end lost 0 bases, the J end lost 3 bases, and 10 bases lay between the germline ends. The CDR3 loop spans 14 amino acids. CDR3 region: CASSLGVGLYEQYF. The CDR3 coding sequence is TGCGCCAGCAGCTTGGGCGTTGGGCTCTACGAGCAGTACTTC.

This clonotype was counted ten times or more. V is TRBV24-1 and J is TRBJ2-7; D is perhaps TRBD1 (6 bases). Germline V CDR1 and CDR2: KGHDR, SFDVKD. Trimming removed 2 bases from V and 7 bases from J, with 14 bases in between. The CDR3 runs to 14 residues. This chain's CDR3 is CATSDSATGWEQYF. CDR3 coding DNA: TGTGCCACCAGTGATTCTGCAACAGGGTGGGAGCAGTACTTC.

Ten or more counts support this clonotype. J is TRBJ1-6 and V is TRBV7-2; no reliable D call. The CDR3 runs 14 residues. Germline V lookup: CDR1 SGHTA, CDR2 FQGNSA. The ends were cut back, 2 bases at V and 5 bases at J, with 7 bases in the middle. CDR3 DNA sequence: TGTGCCAGCAGCTTAACCAGTGATAATTCACCCCTCCACTTT. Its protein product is CASSLTSDNSPLHF.

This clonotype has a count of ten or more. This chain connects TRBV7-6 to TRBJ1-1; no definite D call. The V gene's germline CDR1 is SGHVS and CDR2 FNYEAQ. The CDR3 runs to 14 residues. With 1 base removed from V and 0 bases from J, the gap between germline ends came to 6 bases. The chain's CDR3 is CASSLVRLNTEAFF. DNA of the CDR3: TGTGCCAGCAGCTTAGTACGGTTGAACACTGAAGCTTTCTTT.

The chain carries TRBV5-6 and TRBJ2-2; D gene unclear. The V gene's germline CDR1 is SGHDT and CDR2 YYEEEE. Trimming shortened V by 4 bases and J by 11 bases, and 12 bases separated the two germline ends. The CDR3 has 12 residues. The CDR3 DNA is TGTGCCAGCAGCCGAAGAGTTTTTGAGCTGTTTTTT. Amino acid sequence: CASSRRVFELFF.

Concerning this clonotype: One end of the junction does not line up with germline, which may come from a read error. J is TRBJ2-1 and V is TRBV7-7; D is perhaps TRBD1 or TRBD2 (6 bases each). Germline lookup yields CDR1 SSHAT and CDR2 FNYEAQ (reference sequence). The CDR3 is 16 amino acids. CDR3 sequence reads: CASSQYDGGDYNEQFF. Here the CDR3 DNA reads TGTGCTAGCAGCCAATATGACGGGGGCGACTACAATGAGCAGTTCTTC.